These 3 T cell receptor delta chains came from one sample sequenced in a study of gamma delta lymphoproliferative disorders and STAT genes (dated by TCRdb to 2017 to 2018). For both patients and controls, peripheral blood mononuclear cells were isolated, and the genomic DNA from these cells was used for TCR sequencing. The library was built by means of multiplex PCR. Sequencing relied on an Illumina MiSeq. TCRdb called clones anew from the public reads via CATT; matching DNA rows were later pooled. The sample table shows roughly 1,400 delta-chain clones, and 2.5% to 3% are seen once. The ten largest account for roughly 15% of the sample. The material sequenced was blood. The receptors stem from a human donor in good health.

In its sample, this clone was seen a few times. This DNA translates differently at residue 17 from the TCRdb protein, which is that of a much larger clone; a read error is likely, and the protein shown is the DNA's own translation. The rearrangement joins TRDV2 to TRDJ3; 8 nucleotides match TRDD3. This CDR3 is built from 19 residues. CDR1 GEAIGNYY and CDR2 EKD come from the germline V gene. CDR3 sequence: CACDSTGGPSSWDTRQVFF. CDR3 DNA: TGTGCCTGTGATTCGACTGGGGGTCCAAGCTCCTGGGACACCCGACAGGTGTTTTTC.

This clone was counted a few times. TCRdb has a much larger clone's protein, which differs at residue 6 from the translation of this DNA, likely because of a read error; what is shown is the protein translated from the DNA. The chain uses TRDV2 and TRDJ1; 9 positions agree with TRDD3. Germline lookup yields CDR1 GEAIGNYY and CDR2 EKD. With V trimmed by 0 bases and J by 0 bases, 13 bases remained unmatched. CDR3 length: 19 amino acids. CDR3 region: CACDTFPTGDTGYTDKLIF. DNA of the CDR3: TGTGCCTGTGACACCTTTCCTACGGGGGATACTGGGTACACCGATAAACTCATCTTT.

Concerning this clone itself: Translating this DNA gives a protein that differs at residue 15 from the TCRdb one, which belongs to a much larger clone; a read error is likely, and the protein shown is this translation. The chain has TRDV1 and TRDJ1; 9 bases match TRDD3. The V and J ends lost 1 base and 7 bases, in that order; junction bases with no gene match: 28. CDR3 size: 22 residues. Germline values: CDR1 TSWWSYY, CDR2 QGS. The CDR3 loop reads CALGERQPHHLMPYRGILKLIF. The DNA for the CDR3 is TGTGCTCTTGGGGAACGACAGCCCCACCATCTGATGCCATACCGGGGGATACTTAAACTCATCTTT.